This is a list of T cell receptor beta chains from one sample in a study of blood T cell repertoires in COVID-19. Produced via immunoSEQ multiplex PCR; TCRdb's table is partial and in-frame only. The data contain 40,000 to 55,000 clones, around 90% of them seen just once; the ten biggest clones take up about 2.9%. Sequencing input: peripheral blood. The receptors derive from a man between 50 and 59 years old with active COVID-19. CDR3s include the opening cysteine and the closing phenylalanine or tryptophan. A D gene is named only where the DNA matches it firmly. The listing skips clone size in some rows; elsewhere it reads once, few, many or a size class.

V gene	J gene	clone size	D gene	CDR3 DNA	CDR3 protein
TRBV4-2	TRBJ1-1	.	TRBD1	TGTGCCAGCAGCCAGGAAAATATCCGGACAGGGGGTCGTAACACTGAAGCTTTCTTT	CASSQENIRTGGRNTEAFF
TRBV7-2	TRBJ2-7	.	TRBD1	TGTGCCAGCAGCCCAAAGGACAGGGTGTACGGCGAGCAGTACTTC	CASSPKDRVYGEQYF
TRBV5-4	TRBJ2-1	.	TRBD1	TGTGCCAGCAGGGACAGGAGCTCCTACAATGAGCAGTTCTTC	CASRDRSSYNEQFF
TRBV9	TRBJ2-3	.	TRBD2	TGTGCCAGCAGCTTCCTAGCGGGGGGGCCGGATACGCAGTATTTT	CASSFLAGGPDTQYF
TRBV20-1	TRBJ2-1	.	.	TGCAGTGCCCCTTTGGGGGCCGAGCAGTTCTTC	CSAPLGAEQFF
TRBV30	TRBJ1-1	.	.	TGTGCCTGGAGTGTACTAAAGGGGCGGAACACTGAAGCTTTCTTT	CAWSVLKGRNTEAFF
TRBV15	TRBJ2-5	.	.	TGTGCCACCAGCAGAGATAAGTCACACGTCCGTGAAGAGACCCAGTACTTC	CATSRDKSHVREETQYF
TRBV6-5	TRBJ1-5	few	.	TGTGCCAGCAGGAGGACAGAAGGGGTCAATCAGCCCCAGCATTTT	CASRRTEGVNQPQHF
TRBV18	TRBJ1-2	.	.	TGTGCCAGCTCACCAAAGCCTACTGCGGGGGTTTCATATGGCTACACCTTC	CASSPKPTAGVSYGYTF
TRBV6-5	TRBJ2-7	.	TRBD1	TGTGCCAGCAGTCTTTTGGGACAGGGGTTCTACGAGCAGTACTTC	CASSLLGQGFYEQYF
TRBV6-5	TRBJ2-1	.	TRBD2	TGTGCCAGCAACACCGGGACTAGCGGGACCGCTGAGCAGTTCTTC	CASNTGTSGTAEQFF
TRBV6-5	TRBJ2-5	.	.	TGTGCCAGCAGAGACCGGGACTCCACTTTGGCCCAGTACTTC	CASRDRDSTLAQYF
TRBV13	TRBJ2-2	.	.	TGTGCCAGCACCCTCCTTGGCAGTCCCGGGGAGCTGTTTTTT	CASTLLGSPGELFF
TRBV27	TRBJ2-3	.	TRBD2	TGTGCCAGCAGTCCGGCTAGCGGGATGACAGATACGCAGTATTTT	CASSPASGMTDTQYF
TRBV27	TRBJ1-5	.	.	TGTGCCAGCAGTCCCACGGGACTCTATCAGCCCCAGCATTTT	CASSPTGLYQPQHF
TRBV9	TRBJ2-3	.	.	TGTGCCAGCAGCGTAGTGGGGGCGACCACAGATACGCAGTATTTT	CASSVVGATTDTQYF
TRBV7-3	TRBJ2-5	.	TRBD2	TGTGCCAGCAGCTATAGCGGGGGACATAAAGAGACCCAGTACTTC	CASSYSGGHKETQYF
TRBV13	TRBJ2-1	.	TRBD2	TGTGCCAGCAGCCCGGGACTAGCGGGGTGGGCGAGGGGGTTTACCTACAATGAGCAGTTCTTC	CASSPGLAGWARGFTYNEQFF
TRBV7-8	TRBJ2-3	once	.	TGTGCCAGCAGCTGGACTTCAGATACGCAGTATTTT	CASSWTSDTQYF
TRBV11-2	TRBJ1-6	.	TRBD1	TGTGCCAGCAGTCCGGACAGGGCCTATCCACCCCTCCACTTT	CASSPDRAYPPLHF
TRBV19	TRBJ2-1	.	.	TGTGCCAGTAGGATGCTAGTAGCAGCCCCCTACAATGAGCAGTTCTTC	CASRMLVAAPYNEQFF
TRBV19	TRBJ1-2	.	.	TGTGCCAGTAGACAAAATGGCTACACCTTC	CASRQNGYTF
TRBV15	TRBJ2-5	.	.	TGTGCCACCAGCGGGACTGGTAAAGAGACCCAGTACTTC	CATSGTGKETQYF
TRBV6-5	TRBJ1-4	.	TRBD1	TGTGCCAGCAGGGTGACAGGGACGTCTGAAAAACTGTTTTTT	CASRVTGTSEKLFF
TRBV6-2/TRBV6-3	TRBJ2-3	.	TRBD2	TGTGCCAGCAGTTCCCCACTACTACTAGCGGGGGGGATTACGCAGTATTTT	CASSSPLLLAGGITQYF
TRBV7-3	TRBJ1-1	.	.	TGTGCCAGCAGCCTAGACAGGAATAAGAACACTGAAGCTTTCTTT	CASSLDRNKNTEAFF
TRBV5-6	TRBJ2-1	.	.	TGTGCCAGCAGCTACCTGAGCTCCTACAATGAGCAGTTCTTC	CASSYLSSYNEQFF
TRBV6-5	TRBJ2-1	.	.	TGTGCCAGCAGTCCGCAATCTTGGGCGAATGAGCAGTTCTTC	CASSPQSWANEQFF
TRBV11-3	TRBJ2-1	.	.	TGTGCCAGCAGCCCGCGACTAGTACCCTTTGAGCAGTTCTTC	CASSPRLVPFEQFF
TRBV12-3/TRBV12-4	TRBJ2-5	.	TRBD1	TGTGCCAGCAGCCGGGACAGGGGCGAGACCCAGTACTTC	CASSRDRGETQYF
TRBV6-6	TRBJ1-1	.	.	TGTGCCAGCAGTTTCGGGGCTGAAGCTTTCTTT	CASSFGAEAFF
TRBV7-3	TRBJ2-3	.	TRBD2	TGTGCCAGCAGCTTAAGGCTAGCGGGAGGTCGAGATACGCAGTATTTT	CASSLRLAGGRDTQYF
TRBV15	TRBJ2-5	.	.	TGTGCCACCGGAGGTAGCGGTCGCCAAGAGACCCAGTACTTC	CATGGSGRQETQYF
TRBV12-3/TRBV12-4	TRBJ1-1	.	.	TGTGCCAGCAGGATAGACACTGAAGCTTTCTTT	CASRIDTEAFF